The table lists the clone carrying this T cell receptor beta chain with many counts. The antigen is not known. The record originates from a study of breast tumors, draining lymph nodes, adjacent tissues. Study results and caveats: Most tumor T cells seemingly derive from lymph node, then expand in tumor. Luminal-like breast cancer showed significantly greater tumor-nontumor repertoire similarity than basal-like breast cancer did. Tumors had less TCR diversity than lymph nodes, more than nontumor tissue. Data only fit, rather than demonstrated, lymph node origin of most tumor T cells.

Per the germline V gene, CDR1 is SGHTA and CDR2 is FQGTGA. CDR3 length equals 13 residues. V lost 1 base, J lost 3 bases, and 6 bases lay in between. Axillary draining lymph nodes of breast cancer patients supplied the node samples. TCRdb analysed the multiplex PCR reads with MiXCR anew, one entry per CDR3 protein. This table holds around 150,000 distinct CDR3 sequences, 20% to 25% found once. The TCR originated in a female donor with breast cancer. Some clones in this sample may be carry-over from other donors' samples. The specimen was axillary lymph node tissue. The chain joins TRBV7-3 to TRBJ1-2; the D is unclear. CDR3 sequence (DNA): TGTGCCAGCAGCTTAATAAGATACTATGGCTACACCTTC. Translating gives CASSLIRYYGYTF.